This T cell receptor beta chain was sequenced during a study of blood T cells in healthy people across ages. The study, taken as a whole, reports: Age showed a roughly linear inverse relationship with TCR beta diversity per million T cells. The long-lived group displayed more naive CD4+ cells, plus higher diversity, than the aged donors did. Samples with more naive T cells showed higher observed beta diversity.

The CDR3 has 20 residues. Germline CDR1 and CDR2: SGHVS and FQNEAQ. The junction had 22 bases not matched to a gene; V was cut back by 2 bases and J by 5 bases. Comments on this clonotype: The antigen remains unidentified.

A sample-barcoded 5' primer and a J-beta primer mix were used in a second PCR of about 7 to 12 cycles. Through a template-switch adaptor with 12 random nucleotides, each cDNA molecule received a tag. TCRdb independently ran MiXCR on the 5' RACE reads; one entry per CDR3 protein. The sample lists 1,500,000 or so distinct CDR3 sequences; around 59% were seen once. This chain joins TRBV7-8 and TRBJ2-3; 7 bases are a match to TRBD2. The sequencing input was blood. This sequence was found in a man between 18 and 35 years old in good health. CDR3 loop: CASSLLYGLVGPAAQDTQYF. The CDR3 DNA follows: TGTGCCAGCAGCTTATTGTACGGACTAGTGGGACCCGCCGCCCAAGATACGCAGTATTTT. Full variable domain (outside the CDR3, taken from reference TRBV7-8 and TRBJ2-3): GAGVSQSPRYKVAKRGQDVALRCDPISGHVSLFWYQQALGQGPEFLTYFQNEAQLDKSGLPSDRFFAERPEGSVSTLKIQRTQQEDSAVYLCASSLLYGLVGPAAQDTQYFGPGTRLTVL.